This T cell receptor (beta chain) was identified during a study of early T cells in non-severe SARS-CoV-2 infection. Study background: Bulk RNA isolated from unsorted whole blood underwent sequencing; chains were not paired.

This clonotype was recorded many times. What it recognizes is unknown. Study results and limitations: VDJdb matching favored anti-spike CD8 responses, missing private and CD4 specificities.

Unique molecular identifiers (one per individual cDNA molecule) were attached. TCRdb reprocessed the 5' RACE reads via MiXCR and lists one record per CDR3 protein. The table lists tens of thousands of distinct CDR3 sequences, 3.5% to 5% of them singletons. Germline CDR1 is SGDLS and CDR2 is YYNGEE. The CDR3 is 15 amino acids. J gave up 6 bases and V 3 bases, and 4 bases lay outside the gene matches. The chain couples TRBV9 to TRBJ1-4; 11 positions match TRBD1. The sequencing input was whole blood. The receptor's source is an adult who was a healthcare worker with PCR-confirmed SARS-CoV-2 infection or an uninfected control (not recorded which). CDR3 amino acids: CASSAGQGAYEKLFF. The CDR3 DNA is TGTGCCAGCAGCGCAGGACAGGGGGCCTATGAAAAACTGTTTTTT.